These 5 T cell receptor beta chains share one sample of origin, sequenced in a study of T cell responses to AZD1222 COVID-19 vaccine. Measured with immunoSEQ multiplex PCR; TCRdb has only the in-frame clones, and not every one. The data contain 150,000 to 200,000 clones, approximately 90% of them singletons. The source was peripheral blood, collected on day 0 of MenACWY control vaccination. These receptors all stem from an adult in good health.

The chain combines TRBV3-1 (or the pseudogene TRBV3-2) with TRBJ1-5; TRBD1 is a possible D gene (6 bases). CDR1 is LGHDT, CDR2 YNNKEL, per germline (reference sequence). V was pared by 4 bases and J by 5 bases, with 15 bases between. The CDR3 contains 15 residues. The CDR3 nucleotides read TGTGCCAGCAGCCCCGAGGACAGTCGTGATCAGCCCCAGCATTTT. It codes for CASSPEDSRDQPQHF.

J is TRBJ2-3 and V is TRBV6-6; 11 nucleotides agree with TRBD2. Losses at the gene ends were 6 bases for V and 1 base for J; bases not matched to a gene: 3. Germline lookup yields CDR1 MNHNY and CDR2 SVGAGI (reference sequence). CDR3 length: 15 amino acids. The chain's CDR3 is CASSLSGRGTDTQYF. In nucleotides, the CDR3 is TGTGCCAGCAGCCTTAGCGGGAGGGGCACAGATACGCAGTATTTT.

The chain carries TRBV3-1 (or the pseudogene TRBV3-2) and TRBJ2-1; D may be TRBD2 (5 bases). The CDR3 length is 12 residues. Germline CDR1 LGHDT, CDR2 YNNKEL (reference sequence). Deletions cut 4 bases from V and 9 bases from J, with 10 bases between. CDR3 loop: CASSPSAGEQFF. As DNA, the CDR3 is TGTGCCAGCAGCCCTAGTGCGGGTGAGCAGTTCTTC.

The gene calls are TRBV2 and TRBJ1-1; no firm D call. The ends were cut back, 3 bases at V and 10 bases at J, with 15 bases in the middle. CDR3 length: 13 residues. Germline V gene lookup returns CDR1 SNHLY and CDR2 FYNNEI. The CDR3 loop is CASSEGAWSGAFF. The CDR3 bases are TGTGCCAGCAGTGAGGGAGCTTGGTCTGGAGCTTTCTTT.

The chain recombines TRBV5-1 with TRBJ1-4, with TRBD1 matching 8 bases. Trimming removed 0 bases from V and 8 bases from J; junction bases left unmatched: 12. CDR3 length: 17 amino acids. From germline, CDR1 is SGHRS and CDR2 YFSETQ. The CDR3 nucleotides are TGCGCCAGCAGCTTGGGAGCAGGGGGCGCTTCCGGGGAAAAACTGTTTTTT. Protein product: CASSLGAGGASGEKLFF.